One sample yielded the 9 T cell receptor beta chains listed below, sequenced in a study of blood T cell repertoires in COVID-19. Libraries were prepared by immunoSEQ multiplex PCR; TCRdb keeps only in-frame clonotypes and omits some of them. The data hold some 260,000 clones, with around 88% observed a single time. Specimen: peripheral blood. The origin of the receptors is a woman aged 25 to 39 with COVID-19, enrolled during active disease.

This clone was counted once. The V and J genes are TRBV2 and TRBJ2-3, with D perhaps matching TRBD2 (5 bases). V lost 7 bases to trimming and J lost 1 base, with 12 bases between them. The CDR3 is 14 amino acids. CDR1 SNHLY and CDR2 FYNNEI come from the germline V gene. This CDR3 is CASIIATRTDTQYF. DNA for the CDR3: TGTGCCAGCATTATAGCGACTCGCACAGATACGCAGTATTTT. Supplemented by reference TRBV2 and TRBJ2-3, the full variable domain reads EPEVTQTPSHQVTQMGQEVILRCVPISNHLYFYWYRQILGQKVEFLVSFYNNEISEKSEIFDDQFSVERPDGSNFTLKIRSTKLEDSAMYFCASIIATRTDTQYFGPGTRLTVL.

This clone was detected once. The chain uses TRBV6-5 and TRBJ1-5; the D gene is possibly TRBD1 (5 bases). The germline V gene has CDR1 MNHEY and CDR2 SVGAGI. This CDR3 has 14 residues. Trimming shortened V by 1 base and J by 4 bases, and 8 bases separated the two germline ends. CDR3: CASSYFQGNQPQHF. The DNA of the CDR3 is TGTGCCAGCAGTTACTTTCAGGGAAATCAGCCCCAGCATTTT.

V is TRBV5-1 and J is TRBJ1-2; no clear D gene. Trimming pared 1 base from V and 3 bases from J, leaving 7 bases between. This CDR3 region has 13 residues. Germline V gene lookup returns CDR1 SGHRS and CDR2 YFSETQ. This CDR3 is CASSLTDYYGYTF. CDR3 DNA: TGCGCCAGCAGCTTGACAGATTACTATGGCTACACCTTC. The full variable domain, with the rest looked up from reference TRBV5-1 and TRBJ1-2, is KAGVTQTPRYLIKTRGQQVTLSCSPISGHRSVSWYQQTPGQGLQFLFEYFSETQRNKGNFPGRFSGRQFSNSRSEMNVSTLELGDSALYLCASSLTDYYGYTFGSGTRLTVV.

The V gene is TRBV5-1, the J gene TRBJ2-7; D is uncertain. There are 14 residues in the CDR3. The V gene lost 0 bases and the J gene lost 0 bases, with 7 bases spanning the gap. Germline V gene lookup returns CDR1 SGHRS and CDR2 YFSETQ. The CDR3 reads CASSLAGLSYEQYF. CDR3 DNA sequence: TGCGCCAGCAGCTTGGCTGGGCTCTCCTACGAGCAGTACTTC.

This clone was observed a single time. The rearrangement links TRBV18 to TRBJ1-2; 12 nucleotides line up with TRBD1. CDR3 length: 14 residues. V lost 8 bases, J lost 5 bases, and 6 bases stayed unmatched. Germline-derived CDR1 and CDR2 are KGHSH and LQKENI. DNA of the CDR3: TGTGCCAGCCAAGGGACAGGGGGCTCGTATGGCTACACCTTC. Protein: CASQGTGGSYGYTF. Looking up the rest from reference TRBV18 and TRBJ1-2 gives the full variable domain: NAGVMQNPRHLVRRRGQEARLRCSPMKGHSHVYWYRQLPEEGLKFMVYLQKENIIDESGMPKERFSAEFPKEGPSILRIQQVVRGDSAAYFCASQGTGGSYGYTFGSGTRLTVV.

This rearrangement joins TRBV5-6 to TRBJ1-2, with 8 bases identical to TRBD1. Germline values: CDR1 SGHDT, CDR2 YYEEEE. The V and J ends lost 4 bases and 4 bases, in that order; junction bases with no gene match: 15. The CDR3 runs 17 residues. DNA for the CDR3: TGTGCCAGCAGCCCCGGGACAGGAGGGGTGGCCTTCTATGGCTACACCTTC. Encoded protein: CASSPGTGGVAFYGYTF.

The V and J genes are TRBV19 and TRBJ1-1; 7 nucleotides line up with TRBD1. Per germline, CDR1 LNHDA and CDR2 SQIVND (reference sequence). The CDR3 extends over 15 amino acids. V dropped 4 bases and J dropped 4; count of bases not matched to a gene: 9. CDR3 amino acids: CASSTATGAATEAFF. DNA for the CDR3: TGTGCCAGTAGTACCGCCACAGGGGCCGCCACTGAAGCTTTCTTT.

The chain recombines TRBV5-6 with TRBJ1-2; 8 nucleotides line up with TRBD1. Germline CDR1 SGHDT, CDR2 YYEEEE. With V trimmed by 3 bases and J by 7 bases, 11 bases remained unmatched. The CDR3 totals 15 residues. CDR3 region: CASSSLGQGQSGYTF. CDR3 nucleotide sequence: TGTGCCAGCAGCTCCTTAGGACAGGGACAAAGTGGCTACACCTTC.

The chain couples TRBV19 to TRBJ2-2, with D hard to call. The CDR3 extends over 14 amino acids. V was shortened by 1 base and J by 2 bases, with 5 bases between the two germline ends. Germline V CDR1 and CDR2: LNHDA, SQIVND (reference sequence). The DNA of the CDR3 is TGTGCCAGTAGTATAGTACAAAACACCGGGGAGCTGTTTTTT. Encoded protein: CASSIVQNTGELFF.